This T cell receptor (beta chain) was documented in a study of blood T cell repertoires in COVID-19. Produced via immunoSEQ multiplex PCR; TCRdb's table is partial and in-frame only. The top ten clones hold 4.2% of a sample with some 150,000 clones, around 80% of them seen once. Germline-derived CDR1 and CDR2 are WNHNN and SYGVQD (reference sequence). Trimming took 3 bases from V and 6 from J; bases not matched to a gene: 6. The length of the CDR3 is 15 residues. V usage is TRBV10-1 and J usage is TRBJ2-1; 9 nucleotides agree with TRBD1. Material: peripheral blood. This receptor was taken from a man aged 55 to 70 with acute or convalescent COVID-19. The CDR3 DNA is TGCGCCAGCAGTGATGGGGGACAGGGTGTCAATGAGCAGTTCTTC. Its protein product is CASSDGGQGVNEQFF.